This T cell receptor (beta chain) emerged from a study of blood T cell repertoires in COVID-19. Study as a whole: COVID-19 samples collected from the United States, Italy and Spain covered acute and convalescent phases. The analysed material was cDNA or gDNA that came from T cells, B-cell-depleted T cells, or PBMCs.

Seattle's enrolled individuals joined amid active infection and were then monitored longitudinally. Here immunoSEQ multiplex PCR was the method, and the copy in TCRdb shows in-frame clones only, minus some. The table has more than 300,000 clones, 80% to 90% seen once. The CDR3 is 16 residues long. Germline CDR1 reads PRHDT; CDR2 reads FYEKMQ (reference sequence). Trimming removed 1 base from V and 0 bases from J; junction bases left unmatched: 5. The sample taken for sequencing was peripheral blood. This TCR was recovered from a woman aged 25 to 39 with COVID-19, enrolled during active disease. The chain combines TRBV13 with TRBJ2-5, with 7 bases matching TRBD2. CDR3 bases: TGTGCCAGCAGCTTAGACGCGGGAGCCTACCAAGAGACCCAGTACTTC. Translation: CASSLDAGAYQETQYF.